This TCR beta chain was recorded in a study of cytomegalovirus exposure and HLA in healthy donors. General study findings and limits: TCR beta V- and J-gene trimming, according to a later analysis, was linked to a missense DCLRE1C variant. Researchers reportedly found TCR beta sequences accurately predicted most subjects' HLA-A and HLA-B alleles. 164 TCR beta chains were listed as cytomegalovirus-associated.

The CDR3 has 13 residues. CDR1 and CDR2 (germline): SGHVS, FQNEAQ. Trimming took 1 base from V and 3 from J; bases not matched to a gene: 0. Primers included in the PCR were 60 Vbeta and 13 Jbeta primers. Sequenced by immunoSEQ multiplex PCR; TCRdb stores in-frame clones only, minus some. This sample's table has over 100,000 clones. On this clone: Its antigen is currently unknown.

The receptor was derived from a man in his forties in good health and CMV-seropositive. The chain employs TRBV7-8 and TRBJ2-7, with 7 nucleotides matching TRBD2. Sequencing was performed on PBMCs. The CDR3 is CASSLGGGYEQYF. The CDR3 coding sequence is TGTGCCAGCAGCTTAGGGGGGGGCTACGAGCAGTACTTC. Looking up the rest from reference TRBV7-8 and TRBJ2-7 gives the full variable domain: GAGVSQSPRYKVAKRGQDVALRCDPISGHVSLFWYQQALGQGPEFLTYFQNEAQLDKSGLPSDRFFAERPEGSVSTLKIQRTQQEDSAVYLCASSLGGGYEQYFGPGTRLTVT.